This TCR beta chain was sequenced in a study of CD8 T cells in ankylosing spondylitis. One entry per CDR3 protein, called by TCRdb with MiXCR from the 5' RACE reads. Of fewer than 550,000 distinct CDR3 sequences listed, about 5.4% were seen once; the top ten hold around 3.5%. This clonotype was seen many times. Its antigen is as yet unknown. The study's findings and limits: The authors found the disease-linked clones to be CD8+ and relatively rare in peripheral blood. Typical of ankylosing spondylitis blood, it appeared, was a TCR beta motif of several highly homologous variants.

The sequence derives from a male donor with ankylosing spondylitis. The sequenced sample consisted of blood, either unsorted or a sorted T cell fraction (not recorded which).

As DNA, the CDR3 is TGTGCCAGCAGCCGAAACCTGGGGACTAGCGGGAGCACGTCCTACGAGCAGTACTTC. It is translated as CASSRNLGTSGSTSYEQYF. V usage is TRBV11-2 and J usage is TRBJ2-7, with 14 bases matching TRBD2. With V trimmed by 5 bases and J by 1 base, 13 bases remained unmatched. Per the germline V gene, CDR1 is SGHAT and CDR2 is FQNNGV. This CDR3 region has 19 residues.